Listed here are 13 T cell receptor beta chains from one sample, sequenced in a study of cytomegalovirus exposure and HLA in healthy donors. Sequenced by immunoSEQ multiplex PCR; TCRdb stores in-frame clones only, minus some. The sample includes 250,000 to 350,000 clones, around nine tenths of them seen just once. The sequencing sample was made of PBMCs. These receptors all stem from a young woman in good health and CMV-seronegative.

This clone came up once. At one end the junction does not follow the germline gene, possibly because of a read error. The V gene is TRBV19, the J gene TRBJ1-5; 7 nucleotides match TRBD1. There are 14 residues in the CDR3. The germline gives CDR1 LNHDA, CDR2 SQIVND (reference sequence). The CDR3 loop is CATSSGTDNQPQHF. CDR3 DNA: TGTGCCACTAGTTCCGGGACAGACAATCAGCCCCAGCATTTT.

CDR3 in amino acids: CASSYRQGYGYTF. In DNA, the CDR3 is TGTGCCAGCAGTTACCGACAGGGGTACGGCTACACCTTC. The V call is TRBV27, the J call TRBJ1-2; TRBD1 aligns across 8 bases. Germline CDR1 is MNHEY and CDR2 is SMNVEV (reference sequence). The CDR3 covers 13 residues. Losses at the gene ends were 4 bases for V and 8 bases for J; bases not matched to a gene: 6.

CDR3 amino acids: CASTPAGKGYGYTF. The CDR3 DNA follows: TGTGCCAGCACCCCCGCCGGGAAGGGCTATGGCTACACCTTC. This rearrangement joins TRBV28 to TRBJ1-2; no clear D. Germline loops: CDR1 MDHEN, CDR2 SYDVKM. This CDR3 has 14 amino acids. V was cut by 7 bases and J by 4 bases, with 16 bases left in between.

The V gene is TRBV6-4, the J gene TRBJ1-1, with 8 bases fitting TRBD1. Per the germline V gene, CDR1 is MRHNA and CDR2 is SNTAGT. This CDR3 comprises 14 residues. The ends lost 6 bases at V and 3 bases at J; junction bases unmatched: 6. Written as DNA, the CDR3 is TGTGCCAGCAGCCGCGGGACAGGACACACTGAAGCTTTCTTT. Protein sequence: CASSRGTGHTEAFF.

The CDR3 spells CASTLPGGNTIYF. The CDR3 DNA is TGTGCCAGCACCCTCCCGGGGGGAAACACCATATATTTT. The chain combines TRBV28 with TRBJ1-3; D ambiguous. Looked up from germline, CDR1 is MDHEN and CDR2 is SYDVKM. CDR3 size: 13 residues. With 7 bases removed from V and 4 bases from J, the gap between germline ends came to 11 bases.

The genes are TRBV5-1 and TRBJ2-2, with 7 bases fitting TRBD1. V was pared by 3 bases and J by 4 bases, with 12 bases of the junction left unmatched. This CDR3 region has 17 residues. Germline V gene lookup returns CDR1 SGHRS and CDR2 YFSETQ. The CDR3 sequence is CASSSKHNRGFTGELFF. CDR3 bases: TGCGCCAGCAGCTCAAAACATAACAGGGGTTTCACCGGGGAGCTGTTTTTT.

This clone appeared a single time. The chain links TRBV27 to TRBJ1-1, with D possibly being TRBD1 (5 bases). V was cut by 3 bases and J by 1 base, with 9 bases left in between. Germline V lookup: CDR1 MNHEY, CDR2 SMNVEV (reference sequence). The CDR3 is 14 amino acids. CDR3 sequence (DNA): TGTGCCAGCAGTTTTTCAGACAGGAACACTGAAGCTTTCTTT. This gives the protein CASSFSDRNTEAFF.

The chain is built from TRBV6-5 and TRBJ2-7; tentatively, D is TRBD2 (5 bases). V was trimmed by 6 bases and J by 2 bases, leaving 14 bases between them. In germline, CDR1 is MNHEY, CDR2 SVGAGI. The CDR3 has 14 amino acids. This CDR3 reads CASRDGEGPYEQYF. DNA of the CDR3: TGTGCCAGCAGGGACGGTGAGGGTCCCTACGAGCAGTACTTC.

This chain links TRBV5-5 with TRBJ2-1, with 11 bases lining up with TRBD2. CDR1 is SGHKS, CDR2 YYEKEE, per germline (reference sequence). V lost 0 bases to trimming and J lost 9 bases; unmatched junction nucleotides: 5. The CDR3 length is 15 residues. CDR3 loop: CASSLDSGRASEQFF. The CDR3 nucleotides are TGTGCCAGCAGCTTGGATAGCGGGAGGGCCAGTGAGCAGTTCTTC.

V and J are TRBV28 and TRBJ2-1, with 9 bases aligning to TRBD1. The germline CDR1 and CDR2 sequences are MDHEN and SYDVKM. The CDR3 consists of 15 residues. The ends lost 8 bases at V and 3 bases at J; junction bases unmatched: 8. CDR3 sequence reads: CASRPLDRGYNEQFF. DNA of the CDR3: TGTGCCAGCCGTCCACTGGACAGGGGCTACAATGAGCAGTTCTTC. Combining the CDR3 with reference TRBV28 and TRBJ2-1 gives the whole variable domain DVKVTQSSRYLVKRTGEKVFLECVQDMDHENMFWYRQDPGLGLRLIYFSYDVKMKEKGDIPEGYSVSREKKERFSLILESASTNQTSMYLCASRPLDRGYNEQFFGPGTRLTVL.

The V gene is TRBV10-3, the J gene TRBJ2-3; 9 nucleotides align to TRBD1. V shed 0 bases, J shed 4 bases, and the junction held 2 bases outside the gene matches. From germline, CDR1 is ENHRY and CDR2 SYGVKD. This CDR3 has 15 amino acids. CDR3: CAISESTGGPDTQYF. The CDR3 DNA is TGTGCCATCAGTGAGTCTACAGGGGGCCCAGATACGCAGTATTTT.

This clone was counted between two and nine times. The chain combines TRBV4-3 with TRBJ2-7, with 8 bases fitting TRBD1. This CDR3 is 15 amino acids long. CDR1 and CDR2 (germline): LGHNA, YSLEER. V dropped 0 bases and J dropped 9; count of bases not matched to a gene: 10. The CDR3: CASSQDRVPGTGQYF. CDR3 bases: TGCGCCAGCAGCCAAGATAGAGTCCCCGGGACAGGGCAGTACTTC.

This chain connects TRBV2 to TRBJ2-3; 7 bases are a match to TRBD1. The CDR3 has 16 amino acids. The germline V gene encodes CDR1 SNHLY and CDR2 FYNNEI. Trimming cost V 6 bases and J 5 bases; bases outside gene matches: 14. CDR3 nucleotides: TGTGCCAGCAGGAGCGAGACCGGGACAGTAAAAGATACGCAGTATTTT. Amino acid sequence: CASRSETGTVKDTQYF.